The 18 T cell receptor beta chains listed next were all sequenced from one sample in a study of cytomegalovirus exposure and HLA in healthy donors. Both 60 Vbeta primers and 13 Jbeta primers went into the PCR. Clones were sequenced by immunoSEQ multiplex PCR, and TCRdb holds only the in-frame ones, with some missing. The sample contains more than 150,000 clones, more than 70% of which appear only once. Sample: PBMCs. The receptors were gathered from a boy younger than 18 in good health and CMV-seronegative.

This chain joins TRBV28 and TRBJ2-7; TRBD1 aligns across 7 bases. The length of the CDR3 is 14 residues. Germline V gene data show CDR1 as MDHEN and CDR2 as SYDVKM. J lost 2 bases, V lost 4 bases, and 5 bases had no gene match. DNA for the CDR3: TGTGCCAGCAGTTCGGGACAGAAGCCCTACGAGCAGTACTTC. Its translation: CASSSGQKPYEQYF.

V gene TRBV30 combines with J gene TRBJ1-2, with 9 nucleotides matching TRBD1. V was clipped by 2 bases and J by 4 bases; unmatched bases: 5. Germline V gives CDR1 GTSNPN, CDR2 SVGIG (reference sequence). The CDR3 covers 14 residues. Written as DNA, the CDR3 is TGTGCCTGGAGTCTAGGACAGGGGTCCTATGGCTACACCTTC. Its translation: CAWSLGQGSYGYTF.

The chain is built from TRBV30 and TRBJ2-1, with 8 positions matching TRBD2. Per germline, CDR1 GTSNPN and CDR2 SVGIG (reference sequence). V shed 5 bases, J shed 2 bases, and the junction held 5 bases outside the gene matches. The CDR3 has 14 amino acids. The CDR3 region has the DNA TGTGCCTGGGAGCCGGGACTAGCCTACAATGAGCAGTTCTTC. Translation: CAWEPGLAYNEQFF.

V is TRBV11-2 and J is TRBJ2-1; TRBD2 aligns across 13 bases. The germline V gene has CDR1 SGHAT and CDR2 FQNNGV. Trimming removed 10 bases from V and 9 bases from J; junction bases left unmatched: 6. This CDR3 comprises 13 residues. As DNA, the CDR3 is TGTGCCACCTCGACTAGCGGGAGGTCTGAGCAGTTCTTC. The encoded protein is CATSTSGRSEQFF. Full variable domain (rest looked up from reference TRBV11-2 and TRBJ2-1): EAGVAQSPRYKIIEKRQSVAFWCNPISGHATLYWYQQILGQGPKLLIQFQNNGVVDDSQLPKDRFSAERLKGVDSTLKIQPAKLEDSAVYLCATSTSGRSEQFFGPGTRLTVL.

This clone was seen more than once but under ten times. This sequence joins TRBV15 and TRBJ2-7; D is ambiguous. The CDR3 consists of 12 residues. CDR1 is LNHNV and CDR2 is YYDKDF in the germline V gene (reference sequence). Trimming shortened V by 0 bases and J by 3 bases, and 3 bases separated the two germline ends. CDR3 in amino acids: CATSRDFYEQYF. The DNA of the CDR3 is TGTGCCACCAGCAGAGACTTCTACGAGCAGTACTTC.

The rearrangement links TRBV5-4 to TRBJ2-1; TRBD1 is a possible D gene (5 bases). Trimming removed 0 bases at V and 5 bases at J, with 9 bases between. The CDR3 runs 14 residues. Germline V gene lookup returns CDR1 SGHNT and CDR2 YYREEE (reference sequence). The DNA of the CDR3 is TGTGCCAGCAGCTTGGTCAGGGTGAACAATGAGCAGTTCTTC. Its translation: CASSLVRVNNEQFF.

This rearrangement joins TRBV9 to TRBJ1-1, with TRBD1 matching 11 bases. Germline V lookup: CDR1 SGDLS, CDR2 YYNGEE. J was trimmed by 0 bases and V by 4 bases; bases with no gene match: 8. The CDR3 contains 17 residues. CDR3 coding DNA: TGTGCCAGCAGCTTGGACAGGGGGCTCCCTCTGAACACTGAAGCTTTCTTT. It encodes CASSLDRGLPLNTEAFF.

As DNA, the CDR3 is TGTGCCAGCAGCTTACCGGGACAGTATGGCTACACCTTC. This codes for CASSLPGQYGYTF. V and J are TRBV7-8 and TRBJ1-2, with 7 bases identical to TRBD1. This CDR3 spans 13 amino acids. J lost 5 bases, V lost 2 bases, and 2 bases had no gene match. Germline CDR1 is SGHVS and CDR2 is FQNEAQ.

The CDR3 DNA follows: TGTGCCAGCAGCTTAGGGGACAGGGGATTACAGCCCCAGCATTTT. The encoded protein is CASSLGDRGLQPQHF. The rearrangement uses TRBV7-2 and TRBJ1-5; TRBD1 matches 10 bases. The CDR3 runs 15 residues. V shed 1 base and J 7 bases; nucleotides not matched to a gene: 4. The germline V gene has CDR1 SGHTA and CDR2 FQGNSA.

The chain couples TRBV4-3 to TRBJ2-1; 9 bases match TRBD2. V was pared by 0 bases and J by 6 bases, with 9 bases of the junction left unmatched. Germline V gene data show CDR1 as LGHNA and CDR2 as YSLEER. This CDR3 contains 17 residues. CDR3 sequence (DNA): TGCGCCAGCAGCCAAGAAGGGGTAAGCGGGGGGCCCAATGAGCAGTTCTTC. Protein sequence: CASSQEGVSGGPNEQFF.

This clone is a singleton in its sample. The chain has TRBV5-1 and TRBJ2-1; D is unresolved. The V end lost 2 bases, the J end lost 4 bases, and 13 bases lay between the germline ends. CDR3 length: 15 amino acids. Germline loops: CDR1 SGHRS, CDR2 YFSETQ. The CDR3 spells CASSLTGSLYNEQFF. DNA for the CDR3: TGCGCCAGCAGCTTAACTGGTTCCCTTTACAATGAGCAGTTCTTC.

V and J are TRBV10-3 and TRBJ1-5, with D possibly TRBD1 on 6 matching bases. The CDR3 totals 14 residues. CDR1 and CDR2 (germline): ENHRY, SYGVKD. Between the trimmed V and J ends, which lost 8 bases and 2 bases, there was a span of 13 bases. The CDR3 region is CAIFSGDGNQPQHF. Written as DNA, the CDR3 is TGTGCCATCTTTTCAGGGGACGGCAATCAGCCCCAGCATTTT.

The chain couples TRBV30 to TRBJ1-3; no reliable D call. The CDR3 has 15 amino acids. Germline V gene sequence: CDR1 GTSNPN, CDR2 SVGIG (reference sequence). With 1 base removed from V and 4 bases from J, the gap between germline ends came to 14 bases. The CDR3 DNA reads TGTGCCTGGAGTGGCAGGACTAATCTCGGAAACACCATATATTTT. This codes for CAWSGRTNLGNTIYF.

The CDR3 reads CASSFDRGWDTGELFF. The CDR3 bases are TGTGCCAGCAGCTTCGACAGGGGGTGGGACACCGGGGAGCTGTTTTTT. The rearrangement uses TRBV7-9 and TRBJ2-2, with 9 bases that match TRBD1. Germline V lookup: CDR1 SEHNR, CDR2 FQNEAQ (reference sequence). Unmatched junction bases numbered 5, after V lost 3 bases and J lost 3 bases. The CDR3 contains 16 residues.

Remarks on this clone: Relative to the germline gene, one junction end is altered; a read error may explain this. V is TRBV7-7 and J is TRBJ2-2, with 16 positions matching TRBD2. Germline V lookup: CDR1 SSHAT, CDR2 FNYEAQ (reference sequence). This CDR3 spans 19 amino acids. The CDR3 DNA reads as TGTGCTAGCAGCGATGCTCCGGGACTAGCGGGAGGGCCTGCCGGGGAGCTGTTTTTT. This encodes CASSDAPGLAGGPAGELFF.

This clone has only a few counts. The chain is built from TRBV5-1 and TRBJ2-5; TRBD2 aligns across 10 bases. This CDR3 has 16 amino acids. CDR1 SGHRS and CDR2 YFSETQ come from the germline V gene. V was clipped by 0 bases and J by 6 bases; unmatched bases: 8. The CDR3 coding sequence is TGCGCCAGCAGCTTGGTCGCTAGCGGGAGTCAAAAGACCCAGTACTTC. Protein: CASSLVASGSQKTQYF.

This clone was found a few times. The V and J genes are TRBV10-1 and TRBJ1-4, with D possibly being TRBD1 (6 bases). This CDR3 has 15 amino acids. Germline V gene lookup returns CDR1 WNHNN and CDR2 SYGVQD (reference sequence). V lost 3 bases and J lost 3, with 11 bases in between. CDR3 nucleotides: TGCGCCAGCAGTGATGGACAGTCCTCTAATGAAAAACTGTTTTTT. The encoded protein is CASSDGQSSNEKLFF.

This chain joins TRBV27 and TRBJ1-2; 8 bases align to TRBD1. The V gene end was trimmed by 10 bases and the J gene end by 8 bases; junction bases not matched to a gene: 9. This CDR3 is 12 amino acids long. Germline CDR1 is MNHEY and CDR2 is SMNVEV (reference sequence). Here the CDR3 reads CANRGTVIGYTF. As DNA, the CDR3 is TGTGCCAACAGGGGGACAGTTATCGGCTACACCTTC.